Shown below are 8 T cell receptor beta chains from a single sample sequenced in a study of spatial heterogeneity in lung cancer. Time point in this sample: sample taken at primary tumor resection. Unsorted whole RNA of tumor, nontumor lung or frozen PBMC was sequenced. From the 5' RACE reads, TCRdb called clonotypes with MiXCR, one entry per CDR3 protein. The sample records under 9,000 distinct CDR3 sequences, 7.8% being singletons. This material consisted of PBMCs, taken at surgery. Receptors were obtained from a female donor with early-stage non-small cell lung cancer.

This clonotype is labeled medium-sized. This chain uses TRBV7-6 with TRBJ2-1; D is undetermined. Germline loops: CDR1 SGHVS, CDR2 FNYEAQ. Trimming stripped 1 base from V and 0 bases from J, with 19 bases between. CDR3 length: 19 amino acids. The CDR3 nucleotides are TGTGCCAGCAGCTTAGGAGCTGTTGGCAATCCGAGCTCCTACAATGAGCAGTTCTTC. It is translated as CASSLGAVGNPSSYNEQFF.

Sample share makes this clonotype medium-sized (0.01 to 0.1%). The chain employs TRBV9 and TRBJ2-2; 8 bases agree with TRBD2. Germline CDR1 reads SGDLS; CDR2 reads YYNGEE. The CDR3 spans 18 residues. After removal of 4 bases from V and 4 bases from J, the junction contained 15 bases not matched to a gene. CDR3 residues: CASSSTGTRSRGTGELFF. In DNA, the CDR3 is TGTGCCAGCAGCTCTACCGGGACTAGAAGCCGGGGCACCGGGGAGCTGTTTTTT. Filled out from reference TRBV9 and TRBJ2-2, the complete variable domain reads DSGVTQTPKHLITATGQRVTLRCSPRSGDLSVYWYQQSLDQGLQFLIQYYNGEERAKGNILERFSAQQFPDLHSELNLSSLELGDSALYFCASSSTGTRSRGTGELFFGEGSRLTVL.

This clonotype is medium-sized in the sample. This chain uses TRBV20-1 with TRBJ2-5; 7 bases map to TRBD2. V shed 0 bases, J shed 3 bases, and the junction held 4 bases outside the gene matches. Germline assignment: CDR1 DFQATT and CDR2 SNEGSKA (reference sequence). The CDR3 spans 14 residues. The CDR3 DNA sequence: TGCAGTGCTAGAGATCCCCTAGCGGAAGAGACCCAGTACTTC. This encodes CSARDPLAEETQYF.

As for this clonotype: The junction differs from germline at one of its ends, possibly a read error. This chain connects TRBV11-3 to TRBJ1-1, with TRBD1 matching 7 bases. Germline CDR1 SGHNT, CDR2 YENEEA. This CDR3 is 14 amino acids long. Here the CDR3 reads CDSSLGTANTEAFF. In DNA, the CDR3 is TGTGACAGCAGCTTAGGGACAGCGAACACTGAAGCTTTCTTT.

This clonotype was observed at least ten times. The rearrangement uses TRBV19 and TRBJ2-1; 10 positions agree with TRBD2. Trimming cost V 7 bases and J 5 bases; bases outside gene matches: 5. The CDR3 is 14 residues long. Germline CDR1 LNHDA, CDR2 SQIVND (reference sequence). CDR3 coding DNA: TGTGCCAGTAACTCTGGACTAGCGGACAATGAGCAGTTCTTC. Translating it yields CASNSGLADNEQFF.

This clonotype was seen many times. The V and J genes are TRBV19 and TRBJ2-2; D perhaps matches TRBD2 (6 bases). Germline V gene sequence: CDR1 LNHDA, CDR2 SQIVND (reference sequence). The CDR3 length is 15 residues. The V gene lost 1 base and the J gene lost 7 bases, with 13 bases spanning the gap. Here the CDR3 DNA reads TGTGCCAGTAGTATAGCCTTAGCGGTAATCGGGGAGCTGTTTTTT. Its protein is CASSIALAVIGELFF.

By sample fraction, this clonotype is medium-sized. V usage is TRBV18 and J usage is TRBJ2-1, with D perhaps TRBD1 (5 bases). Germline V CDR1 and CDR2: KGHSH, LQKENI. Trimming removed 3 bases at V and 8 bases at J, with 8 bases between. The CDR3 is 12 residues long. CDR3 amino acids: CASSPQGHEQFF. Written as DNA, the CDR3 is TGTGCCAGCTCACCTCAGGGCCATGAGCAGTTCTTC.

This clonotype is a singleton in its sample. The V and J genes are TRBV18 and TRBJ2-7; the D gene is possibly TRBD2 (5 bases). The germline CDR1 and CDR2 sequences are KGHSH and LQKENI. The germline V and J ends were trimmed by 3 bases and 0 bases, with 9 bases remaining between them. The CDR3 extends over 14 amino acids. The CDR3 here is CASSPSEISYEQYF. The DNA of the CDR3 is TGTGCCAGCTCACCTAGCGAGATCTCCTACGAGCAGTACTTC.